Below, 25 T cell receptor beta chains from the same sample are listed, as sequenced in a study of T-cell reconstitution after alpha-beta-depleted transplantation in children. The authors prepared the TCRbeta library with unique molecular identifiers. TCRdb itself ran the PCR reads through MiXCR, one entry per CDR3 protein. The table lists some 600,000 distinct CDR3 sequences, around a sixth of them singletons. The starting material was PBMCs from the stem cell graft donor, obtained from the stem cell graft. Receptors originate from a human donor who donated a stem cell graft to a child with acute myeloid leukemia.

This clonotype was seen a few times. Here the CDR3 DNA reads TGCAGTGCATTTGGGGGGCAAGGCACAGATACGCAGTATTTT. As protein: CSAFGGQGTDTQYF. The chain combines TRBV20-1 with TRBJ2-3; possibly TRBD1 or TRBD2 for D (6 bases each). The ends were cut back, 6 bases at V and 1 base at J, with 14 bases in the middle. The CDR3 contains 14 residues. CDR1 and CDR2 from the germline V gene are DFQATT and SNEGSKA (reference sequence).

This clonotype has only a few counts. The chain combines TRBV5-1 with TRBJ2-1; D is undetermined. Trimming shortened V by 0 bases and J by 0 bases, and 13 bases separated the two germline ends. Germline assignment: CDR1 SGHRS and CDR2 YFSETQ. The CDR3 runs to 17 residues. The CDR3 nucleotides read TGCGCCAGCAGCTTGGTGCCAGACCTGAGCTCCTACAATGAGCAGTTCTTC. Amino acids: CASSLVPDLSSYNEQFF.

The table lists this clonotype with many counts. The chain uses TRBV20-1 and TRBJ1-1; D is unclear. The CDR3 loop spans 15 amino acids. The V gene lost 2 bases and the J gene lost 6 bases, with 19 bases spanning the gap. Germline CDR1 DFQATT, CDR2 SNEGSKA (reference sequence). CDR3 coding DNA: TGCAGTGCTAGATCCCCATTAAGAGGAGGCGCTGAAGCTTTCTTT. This sequence encodes CSARSPLRGGAEAFF.

The table lists this clonotype with a count of one. The chain couples TRBV5-6 to TRBJ2-5; D unresolved. Trimming left V 3 bases short and J 2 bases short, with 8 bases between. Germline lookup yields CDR1 SGHDT and CDR2 YYEEEE. The CDR3 totals 13 residues. CDR3 nucleotide sequence: TGTGCCAGCAGCTCACAGCTTCAAGAGACCCAGTACTTC. Translated, it gives CASSSQLQETQYF. The full variable domain, its missing parts supplied by reference TRBV5-6 and TRBJ2-5, is DAGVTQSPTHLIKTRGQQVTLRCSPKSGHDTVSWYQQALGQGPQFIFQYYEEEERQRGNFPDRFSGHQFPNYSSELNVNALLLGDSALYLCASSSQLQETQYFGPGTRLLVL.

This clonotype has a count of ten or more. The chain uses TRBV20-1 and TRBJ2-1, with 7 positions matching TRBD1. The CDR3 consists of 14 residues. Germline CDR1 and CDR2: DFQATT and SNEGSKA (reference sequence). Trimming cost V 3 bases and J 8 bases; bases outside gene matches: 10. The CDR3 DNA reads TGCAGTGCTAGGAAGGGGGCCGGAAACTATGAGCAGTTCTTC. Translating it yields CSARKGAGNYEQFF.

The rearrangement uses TRBV6-5 and TRBJ2-3, with 7 positions matching TRBD2. In germline, CDR1 is MNHEY, CDR2 SVGAGI. The V segment lost 2 bases and the J segment 4 bases; nucleotides outside the gene matches: 9. This CDR3 has 16 residues. The CDR3: CASSYAEPGGSDTQYF. CDR3 bases: TGTGCCAGCAGTTACGCCGAGCCGGGGGGATCAGATACGCAGTATTTT.

V gene TRBV7-3 combines with J gene TRBJ1-2; TRBD1 matches at 11 bases. The V gene end was trimmed by 4 bases and the J gene end by 7 bases; junction bases not matched to a gene: 2. The CDR3 runs to 13 residues. Germline-derived CDR1 and CDR2 are SGHTA and FQGTGA. CDR3 nucleotides: TGTGCCAGCAGCTGGACAGGGGGCTTTGGCTACACCTTC. Encoded protein: CASSWTGGFGYTF.

The rearrangement uses TRBV6-4 and TRBJ2-7, with no clear D. Germline CDR1 and CDR2: MRHNA and SNTAGT. V was trimmed by 6 bases and J by 5 bases, leaving 17 bases between them. The CDR3 runs 14 residues. The CDR3 loop reads CASRASVAIHEQYV. CDR3 nucleotide sequence: TGTGCCAGCAGGGCTTCCGTGGCTATCCACGAGCAGTACGTC.

CDR3 residues: CASSLAPGTGEKLFF. Written as DNA, the CDR3 is TGTGCCAGCAGCTTAGCGCCTGGGACGGGGGAAAAACTGTTTTTT. The chain joins TRBV7-6 to TRBJ1-4; TRBD1 is a possible D gene (5 bases). This CDR3 has 15 residues. Trimming left V 0 bases short and J 8 bases short, with 13 bases between. Germline CDR1 and CDR2: SGHVS and FNYEAQ.

This clonotype showed up many times. The chain has TRBV20-1 and TRBJ2-1; 7 bases fit TRBD1. This CDR3 spans 14 amino acids. Germline V lookup: CDR1 DFQATT, CDR2 SNEGSKA (reference sequence). V was pared by 6 bases and J by 3 bases, with 8 bases of the junction left unmatched. The CDR3 reads CSAPDQGDYNEQFF. The CDR3 DNA sequence: TGCAGTGCCCCTGACCAGGGGGACTACAATGAGCAGTTCTTC.

This clonotype was counted between two and nine times. The chain uses TRBV6-1 and TRBJ2-3; D perhaps matches TRBD2 (6 bases). This CDR3 has 12 amino acids. The V gene lost 6 bases and the J gene lost 4 bases, with 8 bases spanning the gap. CDR1 is MNHNS and CDR2 is SASEGT in the germline V gene. The DNA of the CDR3 is TGTGCCAGCAGCGGGGAGGCAGATACGCAGTATTTT. Translated, it gives CASSGEADTQYF.

J is TRBJ2-3 and V is TRBV20-1, with a tentative D call TRBD2 (5 bases). The germline V gene encodes CDR1 DFQATT and CDR2 SNEGSKA (reference sequence). This CDR3 is built from 16 residues. Trimming left V 5 bases short and J 3 bases short, with 21 bases between. CDR3 DNA: TGCAGTGCTGCCATAACCGGGCGCGCGGGTACAGATACGCAGTATTTT. Protein product: CSAAITGRAGTDTQYF.

This clonotype appeared many times. V usage is TRBV12-3 or TRBV12-4 and J usage is TRBJ1-1; a possible D gene is TRBD1 (6 bases). The length of the CDR3 is 12 residues. V lost 6 bases to trimming and J lost 7 bases, with 12 bases between them. The CDR3 DNA reads as TGTGCCAGCAGGCAAGCAGGGGTTGAAGCTTTCTTT. Translation gives CASRQAGVEAFF.

There are many counts of this clonotype. This chain uses TRBV7-2 with TRBJ1-1; 8 positions match TRBD1. V was pared by 4 bases and J by 3 bases, with 7 bases of the junction left unmatched. Germline V lookup: CDR1 SGHTA, CDR2 FQGNSA. CDR3 size: 15 residues. The CDR3 nucleotides read TGTGCCAGCAGCTCTGAGGACAGGGCTGACACTGAAGCTTTCTTT. Translating it yields CASSSEDRADTEAFF. The entire variable domain, with the rest obtained from reference TRBV7-2 and TRBJ1-1, is as follows: GAGVSQSPSNKVTEKGKDVELRCDPISGHTALYWYRQSLGQGLEFLIYFQGNSAPDKSGLPSDRFSAERTGGSVSTLTIQRTQQEDSAVYLCASSSEDRADTEAFFGQGTRLTVV.

This clonotype was observed many times. V usage is TRBV20-1 and J usage is TRBJ1-2, with D possibly TRBD1 on 6 matching bases. Germline assignment: CDR1 DFQATT and CDR2 SNEGSKA (reference sequence). The CDR3 is 12 residues long. V dropped 5 bases and J dropped 1 base, with 8 bases sitting between them. CDR3: CSAQDSNYGYTF. CDR3 in DNA: TGCAGTGCTCAGGACAGTAACTATGGCTACACCTTC.

A few counts support this clonotype. The V and J genes are TRBV5-1 and TRBJ2-3; the match to TRBD2 covers 12 bases. The CDR3 length is 17 residues. V was clipped by 0 bases and J by 2 bases; unmatched bases: 4. Germline values: CDR1 SGHRS, CDR2 YFSETQ. CDR3 coding DNA: TGCGCCAGCAGCTTGGCCCTAGCGGGGGGGAACACAGATACGCAGTATTTT. Residues: CASSLALAGGNTDTQYF.

With respect to this clonotype: Being one base from a much bigger clone, this may be a read error. This CDR3 is missing its conserved last phenylalanine or tryptophan, likely due to a read error. J is TRBJ2-3 and V is TRBV25-1, with a possible D match to TRBD2 (6 bases). Germline V CDR1 and CDR2: MGHDK, SYGVNS. The CDR3 is 15 residues long. Deletions cut 2 bases from V and 2 bases from J, with 11 bases between. The CDR3 DNA follows: TGTGCCAGCAGTGAAAGGGACTTCGACACAGATACGCAGTATCTT. This encodes CASSERDFDTDTQYL.

This clonotype was detected a few times. The chain carries TRBV4-3 and TRBJ2-3; TRBD2 agrees at 8 bases. V lost 2 bases, J lost 2 bases, and 12 bases stayed unmatched. This CDR3 is built from 18 residues. The germline V gene encodes CDR1 LGHNA and CDR2 YSLEER. CDR3 amino acids: CASSQSTSGGPFTDTQYF. CDR3 DNA: TGCGCCAGCAGCCAATCAACTAGCGGCGGTCCTTTCACAGATACGCAGTATTTT.

This clonotype was seen many times. CDR3 residues: CSVEDNEQFF. DNA for the CDR3: TGCAGCGTTGAAGATAATGAGCAGTTCTTC. This sequence joins TRBV29-1 and TRBJ2-1, with D uncertain. From germline, CDR1 is SQVTM and CDR2 ANQGSEA. V dropped 0 bases and J dropped 7 bases, with 1 base sitting between them. The CDR3 totals 10 residues.

This sequence joins TRBV12-3 or TRBV12-4 and TRBJ2-1, with a tentative D call TRBD2 (6 bases). V lost 7 bases to trimming and J lost 8 bases, with 15 bases between them. The CDR3 loop spans 13 amino acids. The CDR3 sequence: CASTESGQDEQFF. For the CDR3, the DNA is TGTGCCAGCACTGAAAGCGGGCAGGATGAGCAGTTCTTC.

This clonotype was seen many times. The J gene is TRBJ2-5, the V gene TRBV7-2; D is ambiguous. The ends were cut back, 1 base at V and 2 bases at J, with 8 bases in the middle. CDR1 is SGHTA, CDR2 FQGNSA, per germline. The CDR3 runs 14 residues. The CDR3 here is CASSLVMVQETQYF. CDR3 nucleotides: TGTGCCAGCAGCTTAGTGATGGTACAAGAGACCCAGTACTTC.

This clonotype was detected ten times or more. This rearrangement joins TRBV29-1 to TRBJ2-1; D might be TRBD1 (6 bases). V lost 5 bases, J lost 0 bases, and 11 bases lay in between. This CDR3 has 14 amino acids. CDR1 and CDR2 from the germline V gene are SQVTM and ANQGSEA. The CDR3 protein is CSVIDRSSYNEQFF. The CDR3 DNA reads TGCAGCGTTATCGACAGGAGCTCCTACAATGAGCAGTTCTTC.

This clonotype was found a few times. The J gene is TRBJ1-5, the V gene TRBV20-1, with a possible D match to TRBD1 (5 bases). The V end was cut by 3 bases, the J end by 0 bases, with 18 bases between. The CDR3 has 17 amino acids. Germline assignment: CDR1 DFQATT and CDR2 SNEGSKA (reference sequence). The CDR3: CSASYSGPYYSNQPQHF. CDR3 DNA sequence: TGCAGTGCTAGTTATTCGGGACCATACTATAGCAATCAGCCCCAGCATTTT.

Ten or more counts support this clonotype. This chain links TRBV12-3 or TRBV12-4 with TRBJ2-1; D may be TRBD1 or TRBD2 (5 bases each). V was cut by 6 bases and J by 0 bases, with 15 bases left in between. The CDR3 runs to 16 residues. The CDR3 sequence: CASRSPGLSSYNEQFF. In DNA form, the CDR3 reads TGTGCCAGCAGGTCCCCGGGGCTGAGCTCCTACAATGAGCAGTTCTTC.

This clonotype was seen only a few times. The chain employs TRBV6-1 and TRBJ2-5, with D possibly matching TRBD2 (6 bases). There are 14 residues in the CDR3. The ends were cut back, 6 bases at V and 5 bases at J, with 16 bases in the middle. The V gene's germline CDR1 is MNHNS and CDR2 SASEGT. For the CDR3, the DNA is TGTGCCAGCAGCCCCCGGGGGTGGGCCGAGACCCAGTACTTC. Protein product: CASSPRGWAETQYF.